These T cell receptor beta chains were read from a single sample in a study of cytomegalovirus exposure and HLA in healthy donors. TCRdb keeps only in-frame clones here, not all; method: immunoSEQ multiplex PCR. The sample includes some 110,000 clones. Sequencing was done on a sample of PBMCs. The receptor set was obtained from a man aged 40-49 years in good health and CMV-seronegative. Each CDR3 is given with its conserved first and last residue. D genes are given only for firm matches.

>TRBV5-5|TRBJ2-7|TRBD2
TGTGCCAGCAGCGCCTACACTAGCGGGAGGATCGAGTACTTC
CASSAYTSGRIEYF
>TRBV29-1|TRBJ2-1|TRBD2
TGCAGCGTTGGGGGGAGGGTGGGAGGCAATGAGCAGTTCTTC
CSVGGRVGGNEQFF
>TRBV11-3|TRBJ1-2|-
TGTGCCAGCACCCGCGTCGGGTTAGGCTACACCTTC
CASTRVGLGYTF
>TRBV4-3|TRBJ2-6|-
TGCGCCAGCAGCCAATCCGGGACTGTATCCTCTGGGGCCAACGTCCTGACTTTC
CASSQSGTVSSGANVLTF
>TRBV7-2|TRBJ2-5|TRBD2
TGTGCCAGCAGCTTAGTGCAGGGAGTGTTGGGGGGGGAGTACTTC
CASSLVQGVLGGEYF
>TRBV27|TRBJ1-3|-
TGTGCCAGCAGTTCGTCAGGGCCAGTTGGAAACACCATATATTTT
CASSSSGPVGNTIYF
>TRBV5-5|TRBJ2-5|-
TGTGCCAGCAGCCCTGGTCTTTTGGAGCTGGCCCAGTACTTC
CASSPGLLELAQYF
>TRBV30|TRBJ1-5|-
TGTGCCTGGAGGCCCCGGCAGGGTAGCAATCAGCCCCAGCATTTT
CAWRPRQGSNQPQHF
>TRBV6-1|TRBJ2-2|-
TGTGCCAGCAGTGAAGGGGGTAGGGGGTTCGCGAACACCGGGGAGCTGTTTTTT
CASSEGGRGFANTGELFF
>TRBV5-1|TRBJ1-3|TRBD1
TGCGCCAGCAGCCTGGACAGGGGCTCTGGAAACACCATATATTTT
CASSLDRGSGNTIYF
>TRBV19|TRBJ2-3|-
TGTGCCAGTGGGCTGGAAGGGACTGCCAATGAGCAGTATTTT
CASGLEGTANEQYF
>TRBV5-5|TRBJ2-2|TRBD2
TGTGCCAGCAGCTTAAGGTATAGCGGGACGAACACCGGGGAGCTGTTTTTT
CASSLRYSGTNTGELFF
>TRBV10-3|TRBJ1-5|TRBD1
TGTGCCATCAGTCAGGGGGGAAATCAGCCCCAGCATTTT
CAISQGGNQPQHF
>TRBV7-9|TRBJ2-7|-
TGTGCCAGCAGCCCGGGCAGGGCCGAGCAGTACTTC
CASSPGRAEQYF
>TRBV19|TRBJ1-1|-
TGTGCCAGTAGTATGGCCCACAGTCCGACCCGGGGGAACACTGAAGCTTTCTTT
CASSMAHSPTRGNTEAFF
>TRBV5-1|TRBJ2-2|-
TGCGCCAGCAGCTGGGACGGGGGAGCGGGCGGCACCGGGGAGCTGTTTTTT
CASSWDGGAGGTGELFF
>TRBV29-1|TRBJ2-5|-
TGCAGCGTTCCACAAGGCAGGGGTCAAGAGACCCAGTACTTC
CSVPQGRGQETQYF